The 24 T cell receptor beta chains below all came from one sample that was sequenced in a study of T cells after yellow fever vaccination. MiXCR was run by TCRdb on the 5' RACE reads, yielding one entry per CDR3 protein. The profile covers more than 300,000 distinct CDR3 sequences, with around 6.8% appearing a single time and 15% to 20% taken by the ten largest. The sample was PBMCs, taken more than 40 days after the first yellow fever vaccination. The receptor set was obtained from a man younger than 30 who received the YFV17D yellow fever vaccine.

This clonotype was observed a few times. J is TRBJ2-3 and V is TRBV7-3; TRBD2 matches at 15 bases. J was trimmed by 0 bases and V by 0 bases; bases with no gene match: 7. CDR3 length: 20 amino acids. Germline V CDR1 and CDR2: SGHTA, FQGTGA. Here the CDR3 DNA reads TGTGCCAGCAGCTTAACCCGACCCGGGACTAGCGGGGGGAGCACAGATACGCAGTATTTT. Translating gives CASSLTRPGTSGGSTDTQYF.

This clonotype was observed many times. This chain joins TRBV2 and TRBJ2-2; perhaps TRBD1 as D (6 bases). The CDR3 length is 15 residues. V lost 6 bases, J lost 2 bases, and 13 bases lay in between. Germline CDR1 and CDR2: SNHLY and FYNNEI. Here the CDR3 reads CASSFQGHNTGELFF. The CDR3 DNA reads as TGTGCCAGCAGCTTCCAGGGACACAACACCGGGGAGCTGTTTTTT.

The chain joins TRBV5-1 to TRBJ2-3, with 7 bases aligning to TRBD1. Trimming cost V 2 bases and J 5 bases; bases outside gene matches: 5. Germline-derived CDR1 and CDR2 are SGHRS and YFSETQ. The CDR3 runs to 14 residues. The CDR3 sequence is CASSFGQAEDTQYF. For the CDR3, the DNA is TGCGCCAGCAGCTTCGGACAGGCGGAAGATACGCAGTATTTT. Full variable domain (missing parts from reference TRBV5-1 and TRBJ2-3): KAGVTQTPRYLIKTRGQQVTLSCSPISGHRSVSWYQQTPGQGLQFLFEYFSETQRNKGNFPGRFSGRQFSNSRSEMNVSTLELGDSALYLCASSFGQAEDTQYFGPGTRLTVL.

This clonotype was observed a few times. This sequence joins TRBV5-4 and TRBJ2-7; TRBD1 matches 7 bases. Germline V gives CDR1 SGHNT, CDR2 YYREEE (reference sequence). V shed 2 bases and J 0 bases; nucleotides not matched to a gene: 5. This CDR3 is built from 15 residues. The chain's CDR3 is CASSFPTGSSYEQYF. The CDR3 region has the DNA TGTGCCAGCAGCTTCCCGACAGGGAGCTCCTACGAGCAGTACTTC.

V gene TRBV5-1 combines with J gene TRBJ2-2, with a weak D call TRBD1 (5 bases). The V gene lost 4 bases and the J gene lost 5 bases, with 15 bases spanning the gap. This CDR3 has 15 amino acids. Germline assignment: CDR1 SGHRS and CDR2 YFSETQ. CDR3 sequence (DNA): TGCGCCAGCAGCCAAAAATTAAGGGGAACCGGGGAGCTGTTTTTT. Encoded protein: CASSQKLRGTGELFF.

The chain links TRBV14 to TRBJ2-2; D may be TRBD1 or TRBD2 (5 bases each). The CDR3 sequence is 15 residues long. Germline CDR1 reads SGHDN; CDR2 reads FVKESK. V lost 2 bases, J lost 3 bases, and 10 bases lay in between. The CDR3 DNA reads TGTGCCAGCAGCCAAACGGGGCTGGACACCGGGGAGCTGTTTTTT. The encoded protein is CASSQTGLDTGELFF.

This clonotype was recorded many times. The rearrangement links TRBV7-9 to TRBJ2-7, with 9 bases that match TRBD1. Germline CDR1 reads SEHNR; CDR2 reads FQNEAQ (reference sequence). The CDR3 has 12 amino acids. Germline trimming cut 5 bases from V and 5 bases from J; bases unmatched to any gene: 1. The CDR3 sequence: CASSRTGDEQYF. The CDR3 DNA sequence: TGTGCCAGCAGCCGGACAGGGGACGAGCAGTACTTC.

This clonotype was seen only a few times. The CDR3: CASSLAQGGELFF. CDR3 sequence (DNA): TGTGCCAGCAGCTTAGCGCAGGGCGGGGAGCTGTTTTTT. This sequence joins TRBV7-2 and TRBJ2-2; D may be TRBD1 (5 bases). The V end lost 0 bases, the J end lost 7 bases, and 6 bases lay between the germline ends. In germline, CDR1 is SGHTA, CDR2 FQGNSA. The CDR3 length is 13 residues.

This clonotype was counted many times. The V gene is TRBV20-1, the J gene TRBJ1-2; unclear D gene. Germline values: CDR1 DFQATT, CDR2 SNEGSKA (reference sequence). The CDR3 runs to 11 residues. The V end was cut by 3 bases, the J end by 7 bases, with 9 bases between. CDR3 DNA: TGCAGTGCTAGTACTCGAAGTGGCTACACCTTC. Protein: CSASTRSGYTF.

V and J are TRBV9 and TRBJ2-5; 9 bases align to TRBD2. V lost 0 bases, J lost 5 bases, and 8 bases stayed unmatched. The CDR3 has 16 residues. In germline, CDR1 is SGDLS, CDR2 YYNGEE. CDR3: CASSVVAGGLYETQYF. The CDR3 DNA is TGTGCCAGCAGCGTAGTTGCGGGGGGGCTTTATGAGACCCAGTACTTC. Complete variable domain (other parts from reference TRBV9 and TRBJ2-5): DSGVTQTPKHLITATGQRVTLRCSPRSGDLSVYWYQQSLDQGLQFLIQYYNGEERAKGNILERFSAQQFPDLHSELNLSSLELGDSALYFCASSVVAGGLYETQYFGPGTRLLVL.

This chain connects TRBV4-2 to TRBJ1-6; 8 bases are a match to TRBD1. Germline V gene data show CDR1 as LGHNA and CDR2 as YNFKEQ. Losses at the gene ends were 2 bases for V and 7 bases for J; bases not matched to a gene: 10. The length of the CDR3 is 17 residues. The CDR3 region has the DNA TGTGCCAGCAGCCAAAATTTTGGACAGGGCGTAAATTCACCCCTCCACTTT. This sequence encodes CASSQNFGQGVNSPLHF.

This sequence joins TRBV6-2 or TRBV6-3 and TRBJ2-7, with D perhaps being TRBD1 or TRBD2 (6 bases each). The V end was cut by 6 bases, the J end by 2 bases, with 14 bases between. Germline assignment: CDR1 MNHEY and CDR2 SVGEGT. The CDR3 length is 14 residues. The CDR3 bases are TGTGCCAGCAGAGAGCAGGGGAGGACCTACGAGCAGTACGTC. Amino acids: CASREQGRTYEQYV.

As DNA, the CDR3 is TGCGCCAGCAGCTTGGGGGGTTACATTCAGTACTTC. This sequence encodes CASSLGGYIQYF. This sequence joins TRBV5-1 and TRBJ2-4; D is ambiguous. Trimming shortened V by 0 bases and J by 8 bases, and 6 bases separated the two germline ends. The CDR3 sequence is 12 residues long. CDR1 is SGHRS and CDR2 is YFSETQ in the germline V gene. Variable domain in full (rest from reference TRBV5-1 and TRBJ2-4): KAGVTQTPRYLIKTRGQQVTLSCSPISGHRSVSWYQQTPGQGLQFLFEYFSETQRNKGNFPGRFSGRQFSNSRSEMNVSTLELGDSALYLCASSLGGYIQYFGAGTRLSVL.

This clonotype was detected only a few times. The rearrangement joins TRBV2 to TRBJ2-5, with 13 positions matching TRBD2. Trimming cost V 6 bases and J 4 bases; bases outside gene matches: 5. The CDR3 is 15 amino acids. CDR1 is SNHLY, CDR2 FYNNEI, per germline. The CDR3 loop reads CASRRGTSGVETQYF. The CDR3 bases are TGTGCCAGCAGGAGGGGGACTAGCGGGGTAGAGACCCAGTACTTC.

This clonotype was picked up many times. The chain combines TRBV5-1 with TRBJ2-3; D is perhaps TRBD2 (6 bases). Germline CDR1 reads SGHRS; CDR2 reads YFSETQ. The germline V and J ends were trimmed by 4 bases and 6 bases, with 18 bases remaining between them. The CDR3 consists of 15 residues. The CDR3 DNA is TGCGCCAGCAGCATTGGTCTGACCCGGGGGGATACGCAGTATTTT. It translates to CASSIGLTRGDTQYF.

This chain connects TRBV9 to TRBJ2-2; D is possibly TRBD1 (7 bases). Looked up from germline, CDR1 is SGDLS and CDR2 is YYNGEE. The CDR3 has 17 residues. The V end lost 1 base, the J end lost 3 bases, and 16 bases lay between the germline ends. CDR3 coding DNA: TGTGCCAGCAGCGTAATGTCCCCAGGGGGGTACACCGGGGAGCTGTTTTTT. Amino acid sequence: CASSVMSPGGYTGELFF. Looking up the rest from reference TRBV9 and TRBJ2-2 gives the full variable domain: DSGVTQTPKHLITATGQRVTLRCSPRSGDLSVYWYQQSLDQGLQFLIQYYNGEERAKGNILERFSAQQFPDLHSELNLSSLELGDSALYFCASSVMSPGGYTGELFFGEGSRLTVL.

This clonotype was detected only a few times. This sequence joins TRBV18 and TRBJ1-6; no definite D call. CDR3 size: 14 residues. V was trimmed by 5 bases and J by 9 bases, leaving 14 bases between them. Germline CDR1 reads KGHSH; CDR2 reads LQKENI. The CDR3: CASSYVSSGSPLHF. For the CDR3, the DNA is TGTGCCAGCTCATATGTATCTAGTGGTTCACCCCTCCACTTT.

This clonotype was seen a few times. The V and J genes are TRBV12-3 or TRBV12-4 and TRBJ2-2; perhaps TRBD2 as D (6 bases). Trimming pared 7 bases from V and 6 bases from J, leaving 18 bases between. The CDR3 loop spans 15 amino acids. CDR3 loop: CASTFYSSGAGELFF. In nucleotides, the CDR3 is TGTGCCAGCACCTTTTACTCGTCGGGGGCCGGGGAGCTGTTTTTT.

The sample holds many counts of this clonotype. J is TRBJ2-1 and V is TRBV30, with TRBD2 matching over 8 bases. Germline V gives CDR1 GTSNPN, CDR2 SVGIG (reference sequence). J gave up 7 bases and V 5 bases, and 1 base lay outside the gene matches. The CDR3 covers 11 residues. The chain's CDR3 is CAWAGGNEQFF. The DNA of the CDR3 is TGTGCCTGGGCGGGGGGTAATGAGCAGTTCTTC.

This clonotype was seen ten or more times. The chain has TRBV29-1 and TRBJ2-7; D not resolved. Germline CDR1 is SQVTM and CDR2 is ANQGSEA. V dropped 7 bases and J dropped 0 bases, with 13 bases sitting between them. CDR3 length equals 13 residues. The chain's CDR3 is CSARRESSYEQYF. The CDR3 DNA sequence: TGCAGCGCCCGGCGTGAGAGCTCCTACGAGCAGTACTTC.

This chain links TRBV5-1 with TRBJ1-6; TRBD1 matches 8 bases. Germline CDR1 SGHRS, CDR2 YFSETQ. The CDR3 consists of 16 residues. Trimming removed 4 bases from V and 9 bases from J; junction bases left unmatched: 12. CDR3 DNA: TGCGCCAGCAGCCTCTTCCCCGGGACAGGAGCTTCACCCCTCCACTTT. Its translation: CASSLFPGTGASPLHF.

The table lists this clonotype with a few counts. This chain connects TRBV5-4 to TRBJ2-1, with D possibly matching TRBD1 (5 bases). Germline V gives CDR1 SGHNT, CDR2 YYREEE (reference sequence). V shed 4 bases and J shed 7 bases, with 15 bases lying between them. The CDR3 length is 14 residues. CDR3 region: CASSPADSRNEQFF. The CDR3 bases are TGTGCCAGCAGCCCGGCTGACAGCAGGAATGAGCAGTTCTTC.

This clonotype was counted a few times. This chain links TRBV5-4 with TRBJ1-6; 7 bases align to TRBD1. CDR3 length equals 15 residues. The germline CDR1 and CDR2 sequences are SGHNT and YYREEE (reference sequence). Germline trimming cut 4 bases from V and 6 bases from J; bases unmatched to any gene: 7. CDR3 sequence: CASSIGTDPNSPLHF. The CDR3 nucleotides are TGTGCCAGCAGCATTGGGACAGACCCTAATTCACCCCTCCACTTT.

The rearrangement links TRBV5-1 to TRBJ1-1; a weak D match, TRBD1 (5 bases). Trimming took off 5 bases at V and 5 bases at J, with 19 bases between the two ends. Germline CDR1 SGHRS, CDR2 YFSETQ. The CDR3 contains 15 residues. The CDR3 region has the DNA TGCGCCAGCAGTTCGCTAGACAGTCCGGGGACTGAAGCTTTCTTT. Translating gives CASSSLDSPGTEAFF. Full variable domain (rest looked up from reference TRBV5-1 and TRBJ1-1): KAGVTQTPRYLIKTRGQQVTLSCSPISGHRSVSWYQQTPGQGLQFLFEYFSETQRNKGNFPGRFSGRQFSNSRSEMNVSTLELGDSALYLCASSSLDSPGTEAFFGQGTRLTVV.